This T cell receptor beta chain was profiled in a study of T cell responses to AZD1222 COVID-19 vaccine. Germline-derived CDR1 and CDR2 are GTSNPN and SVGIG (reference sequence). Trimming left V 0 bases short and J 7 bases short, with 15 bases between. The CDR3 contains 14 residues. Libraries were prepared by immunoSEQ multiplex PCR; TCRdb keeps only in-frame clonotypes and omits some of them. The sample lists 150,000 to 200,000 clones; over 90% were seen once. Findings of the study overall: Distributed over spike, vaccine-associated CD4 TCRs predominated at 160-218 and 743-854.

Concerning this clone: The antigen remains unidentified.

The source material was peripheral blood, sampled on day 0 of AZD1222 vaccination. The rearrangement uses TRBV30 and TRBJ2-5, with a possible D match to TRBD2 (6 bases). The sequence derives from an adult in good health. CDR3 sequence (DNA): TGTGCCTGGAGTGTACTTGGGGGAGGAGGGACCCAGTACTTC. Its translation is CAWSVLGGGGTQYF.